This T cell receptor beta chain was identified in a study of cytomegalovirus exposure and HLA in healthy donors. Study results and caveats: Sequencing likely caused a cluster of highly shared sequence variants. Published work reported that the classifier diagnosed cytomegalovirus status with high specificity and sensitivity.

Both 60 Vbeta primers and 13 Jbeta primers went into the PCR. Libraries were prepared by immunoSEQ multiplex PCR; TCRdb keeps only in-frame clonotypes and omits some of them. The data hold 150,000 to 200,000 clones, with under 90% observed a single time. Regarding this clone: No antigen is known for it.

The CDR3 is 14 residues long. Trimming removed 5 bases at V and 8 bases at J, with 18 bases between. Germline CDR1 reads SGHRS; CDR2 reads YFSETQ. The sequencing sample was made of PBMCs. The source of this sequence is a man in his late teens or twenties in good health and CMV-seronegative. The J gene is TRBJ2-3, the V gene TRBV5-1; possibly TRBD1 for D (6 bases). The CDR3 coding sequence is TGCGCCAGCAGTGAGGGACAAGGGTTGGGTACGCAGTATTTT. Encoded protein: CASSEGQGLGTQYF. Full variable domain (rest looked up from reference TRBV5-1 and TRBJ2-3): KAGVTQTPRYLIKTRGQQVTLSCSPISGHRSVSWYQQTPGQGLQFLFEYFSETQRNKGNFPGRFSGRQFSNSRSEMNVSTLELGDSALYLCASSEGQGLGTQYFGPGTRLTVL.